This is a list of T cell receptor beta chains from one sample in a study of blood T cell repertoires in COVID-19. Repertoires were generated with immunoSEQ multiplex PCR, while TCRdb's copy carries only in-frame clones and drops some. The data show some 290,000 clones, roughly 90% seen once. The specimen sequenced was PBMCs or T cells enriched from blood (not recorded which). Source of these receptors: a woman aged 35 to 49 with acute COVID-19. CDR3s include the opening cysteine and the closing phenylalanine or tryptophan. D genes are given only for firm matches. The size of a clone is reported for some rows only, either as once, few or many, or as a class for expanded clones.

j_call: TRBJ2-5; v_call: TRBV7-8; clone_size: NA; d_call: NA; cdr3_aa: CASSQRQGTQETQYF; cdr3_nt: TGTGCCAGCAGCCAACGGCAGGGAACCCAAGAGACCCAGTACTTC
j_call: TRBJ1-5; v_call: TRBV7-8; clone_size: NA; d_call: NA; cdr3_aa: CASSFTGNQPQHF; cdr3_nt: TGTGCCAGCAGCTTTACAGGAAATCAGCCCCAGCATTTT
j_call: TRBJ2-5; v_call: TRBV9; clone_size: NA; d_call: TRBD2; cdr3_aa: CASSVASGGAQETQYF; cdr3_nt: TGTGCCAGCAGCGTAGCGAGCGGGGGGGCCCAAGAGACCCAGTACTTC
j_call: TRBJ2-5; v_call: TRBV7-8; clone_size: NA; d_call: TRBD2; cdr3_aa: CASSPLPLLGGGETQYF; cdr3_nt: TGTGCCAGCAGCCCCCTTCCCTTGTTGGGGGGGGGAGAGACCCAGTACTTC
j_call: TRBJ1-1; v_call: TRBV4-2; clone_size: NA; d_call: NA; cdr3_aa: CASRGAGGTEAFF; cdr3_nt: TGTGCCAGCAGGGGGGCGGGGGGCACTGAAGCTTTCTTT
j_call: TRBJ2-1; v_call: TRBV28; clone_size: NA; d_call: NA; cdr3_aa: CASIPFGEGGSNEQFF; cdr3_nt: NA
j_call: TRBJ2-1; v_call: TRBV7-2; clone_size: NA; d_call: NA; cdr3_aa: CASSPRGQKNNEQFF; cdr3_nt: TGTGCCAGCAGCCCCCGTGGACAGAAAAACAATGAGCAGTTCTTC
j_call: TRBJ2-3; v_call: TRBV7-9; clone_size: NA; d_call: NA; cdr3_aa: CASSLAPSADTQYF; cdr3_nt: TGTGCCAGCAGCTTAGCGCCCTCGGCAGATACGCAGTATTTT
j_call: TRBJ2-7; v_call: TRBV15; clone_size: NA; d_call: NA; cdr3_aa: CATSIGRGPRYEQYF; cdr3_nt: TGTGCCACCAGCATAGGGCGGGGGCCTCGCTACGAGCAGTACTTC
j_call: TRBJ2-2; v_call: TRBV11-3; clone_size: NA; d_call: NA; cdr3_aa: CASSPTSSGELFF; cdr3_nt: TGTGCCAGCAGCCCAACTAGCTCCGGGGAGCTGTTTTTT
j_call: TRBJ2-1; v_call: TRBV7-9; clone_size: once; d_call: TRBD2; cdr3_aa: CASSPAGGSGINEQFF; cdr3_nt: TGTGCCAGCAGCCCGGCGGGGGGTAGCGGGATAAATGAGCAGTTCTTC
j_call: TRBJ2-7; v_call: TRBV2; clone_size: NA; d_call: NA; cdr3_aa: CASSLDYFEQYF; cdr3_nt: TGTGCCAGCAGCTTGGACTATTTCGAGCAGTACTTC
j_call: TRBJ2-2; v_call: TRBV7-9; clone_size: NA; d_call: TRBD2; cdr3_aa: CASWPGLAGILTGELFF; cdr3_nt: TGTGCCAGCTGGCCGGGACTAGCGGGCATTCTGACCGGGGAGCTGTTTTTT
j_call: TRBJ2-7; v_call: TRBV6-5; clone_size: NA; d_call: NA; cdr3_aa: CASSYRGYEYEQYF; cdr3_nt: TGTGCCAGCAGTTATAGGGGGTATGAATACGAGCAGTACTTC
j_call: TRBJ1-3; v_call: TRBV30; clone_size: NA; d_call: TRBD1; cdr3_aa: CAWGDSGSGNTIYF; cdr3_nt: TGTGCCTGGGGGGACAGCGGATCTGGAAACACCATATATTTT
j_call: TRBJ1-4; v_call: TRBV28; clone_size: NA; d_call: NA; cdr3_aa: CASRRRGGSRLEKLFF; cdr3_nt: TGTGCCAGCAGACGGAGGGGGGGCTCAAGATTAGAAAAACTGTTTTTT
j_call: TRBJ1-1; v_call: TRBV2; clone_size: NA; d_call: NA; cdr3_aa: CASSGQMNTEAFF; cdr3_nt: TGTGCCAGCAGTGGACAGATGAACACTGAAGCTTTCTTT
j_call: TRBJ2-7; v_call: TRBV7-2; clone_size: once; d_call: TRBD2; cdr3_aa: CASRPTSGSPLSYEQYF; cdr3_nt: TGTGCCAGCAGACCAACTAGCGGGAGCCCTCTATCCTACGAGCAGTACTTC